The 15 T cell receptor beta chains in this list originate from one sample, sequenced in a study of PD-L1 blockade in urothelial cancer. The method was immunoSEQ multiplex PCR; TCRdb's version includes in-frame clones alone and lacks a portion of them. Among under 30,000 clones, roughly nine tenths were seen once, and the ten largest hold 2.5% to 3.5%. The sequences come from PBMCs, collected around atezolizumab (anti-PD-L1) treatment. The source is a man aged 50 or older with urothelial cancer.

The chain uses TRBV7-9 and TRBJ2-3, with a possible D match to TRBD2 (6 bases). V lost 3 bases and J 0 bases, leaving 10 bases between the germline ends. Germline V gene sequence: CDR1 SEHNR, CDR2 FQNEAQ (reference sequence). The CDR3 is 15 amino acids. In nucleotides, the CDR3 is TGTGCCAGCAGCTTTCGGCGGGAAAGCACAGATACGCAGTATTTT. It encodes CASSFRRESTDTQYF.

CDR3 sequence: CASSLAGGGETQYF. The CDR3 region has the DNA TGTGCCAGCAGCTTAGCGGGGGGGGGAGAGACCCAGTACTTC. This chain links TRBV11-2 with TRBJ2-5, with 8 bases that match TRBD2. The CDR3 is 14 residues long. Germline assignment: CDR1 SGHAT and CDR2 FQNNGV. The ends lost 1 base at V and 4 bases at J; junction bases unmatched: 2.

This chain links TRBV21-1 with TRBJ1-2; TRBD1 reflects the table's D call only, with no check against the DNA. TRBV21-1 is annotated as a pseudogene. The CDR3 sequence is 13 residues long. CDR3 in amino acids: CASSRQGLDGYTF. The CDR3 DNA is TGTGCCAGCAGCAGACAGGGGCTGGATGGCTACACCTTC.

The chain employs TRBV28 and TRBJ1-3; D possibly corresponds to TRBD1 (6 bases). V was pared by 5 bases and J by 0 bases, with 11 bases between. This CDR3 contains 15 residues. Per germline, CDR1 MDHEN and CDR2 SYDVKM. CDR3 residues: CASSQIRGSGNTIYF. For the CDR3, the DNA is TGTGCCAGCAGTCAAATCAGGGGCTCTGGAAACACCATATATTTT.

This clone was counted between two and nine times. The rearrangement joins TRBV11-2 to TRBJ1-5; the D gene is possibly TRBD1 (5 bases). Germline V gives CDR1 SGHAT, CDR2 FQNNGV. CDR3 length: 13 residues. Trimming left V 0 bases short and J 9 bases short, with 9 bases between. The DNA for the CDR3 is TGTGCCAGCAGCTTAGATTCCGGGGGGCCCCAGCATTTT. This translates into CASSLDSGGPQHF.

The gene calls are TRBV9 and TRBJ2-1; 11 bases are shared with TRBD2. Per germline, CDR1 SGDLS and CDR2 YYNGEE. CDR3 length: 16 amino acids. Germline trimming cut 3 bases from V and 6 bases from J; bases unmatched to any gene: 8. Here the CDR3 reads CASSGPGTSGFNEQFF. The CDR3 DNA reads as TGTGCCAGCAGCGGTCCCGGGACTAGCGGATTCAATGAGCAGTTCTTC.

This sequence joins TRBV21-1 and TRBJ1-1. TRBV21-1 is a pseudogene locus. The CDR3 is made up of 16 amino acids. The CDR3 reads CASTSRGWWETTEAFF. The CDR3 coding sequence is TGTGCCAGCACGTCCCGGGGTTGGTGGGAGACCACTGAAGCTTTCTTT.

The chain carries TRBV4-1 and TRBJ1-1; D is perhaps TRBD1 (6 bases). Looked up from germline, CDR1 is MGHRA and CDR2 is YSYEKL. Trimming stripped 4 bases from V and 5 bases from J, with 8 bases between. CDR3 length equals 12 residues. As DNA, the CDR3 is TGCGCCAGCAGCCCCAGGGGAACTGAAGCTTTCTTT. This encodes CASSPRGTEAFF.

The chain combines TRBV5-6 with TRBJ1-5; possibly TRBD1 for D (5 bases). The CDR3 is 16 amino acids. From germline, CDR1 is SGHDT and CDR2 YYEEEE. V was pared by 5 bases and J by 4 bases, with 19 bases between. The CDR3 reads CASSRRGGAGNQPQHF. As DNA, the CDR3 is TGTGCCAGCAGTCGAAGGGGAGGGGCAGGGAATCAGCCCCAGCATTTT.

This chain uses TRBV5-1 with TRBJ2-2; TRBD1 agrees at 7 bases. There are 15 residues in the CDR3. The ends lost 4 bases at V and 5 bases at J; junction bases unmatched: 8. Germline values: CDR1 SGHRS, CDR2 YFSETQ. The DNA for the CDR3 is TGCGCCAGCAGCCTGAGAGCAGGGGGAACCGGGGAGCTGTTTTTT. It codes for CASSLRAGGTGELFF.

By sample fraction, this clone is medium-sized. The chain recombines TRBV28 with TRBJ1-5; TRBD1 matches at 9 bases. Trimming took 1 base from V and 2 from J; bases not matched to a gene: 6. Germline loops: CDR1 MDHEN, CDR2 SYDVKM. This CDR3 contains 17 residues. CDR3 nucleotide sequence: TGTGCCAGCAGTTTATTCCCGACAGGGGGAGGCAATCAGCCCCAGCATTTT. Its translation is CASSLFPTGGGNQPQHF.

V gene TRBV27 combines with J gene TRBJ2-7; 8 nucleotides line up with TRBD2. Looked up from germline, CDR1 is MNHEY and CDR2 is SMNVEV (reference sequence). V lost 6 bases and J lost 2; bases outside the gene matches: 6. This CDR3 has 14 amino acids. The chain's CDR3 is CASSPAGGPYEQYF. The DNA for the CDR3 is TGTGCCAGCAGCCCTGCGGGGGGTCCCTACGAGCAGTACTTC.

V is TRBV9 and J is TRBJ2-1, with D uncertain. Trimming pared 3 bases from V and 9 bases from J, leaving 16 bases between. Germline CDR1 is SGDLS and CDR2 is YYNGEE. This CDR3 has 14 amino acids. The chain's CDR3 is CASSAATPGFEQFF. The DNA for the CDR3 is TGTGCCAGCAGCGCAGCTACACCGGGTTTTGAGCAGTTCTTC.

V and J are TRBV19 and TRBJ1-5; TRBD1 matches 8 bases. Germline V lookup: CDR1 LNHDA, CDR2 SQIVND (reference sequence). V dropped 3 bases and J dropped 4; count of bases not matched to a gene: 11. The CDR3 covers 17 residues. As DNA, the CDR3 is TGTGCCAGTAGTATGGTCCCCAAACAGGGGGGAAATCAGCCCCAGCATTTT. It is translated as CASSMVPKQGGNQPQHF. Based on the CDR3 plus reference TRBV19 and TRBJ1-5, the full variable domain is DGGITQSPKYLFRKEGQNVTLSCEQNLNHDAMYWYRQDPGQGLRLIYYSQIVNDFQKGDIAEGYSVSREKKESFPLTVTSAQKNPTAFYLCASSMVPKQGGNQPQHFGDGTRLSIL.

The chain couples TRBV9 to TRBJ2-7; tentatively, D is TRBD1 (6 bases). The germline V gene encodes CDR1 SGDLS and CDR2 YYNGEE. Trimming took off 0 bases at V and 6 bases at J, with 13 bases between the two ends. The CDR3 has 14 residues. DNA of the CDR3: TGTGCCAGCAGCGTAGATGCAAGGGGGAGCGAGCAGTACTTC. Translated: CASSVDARGSEQYF.